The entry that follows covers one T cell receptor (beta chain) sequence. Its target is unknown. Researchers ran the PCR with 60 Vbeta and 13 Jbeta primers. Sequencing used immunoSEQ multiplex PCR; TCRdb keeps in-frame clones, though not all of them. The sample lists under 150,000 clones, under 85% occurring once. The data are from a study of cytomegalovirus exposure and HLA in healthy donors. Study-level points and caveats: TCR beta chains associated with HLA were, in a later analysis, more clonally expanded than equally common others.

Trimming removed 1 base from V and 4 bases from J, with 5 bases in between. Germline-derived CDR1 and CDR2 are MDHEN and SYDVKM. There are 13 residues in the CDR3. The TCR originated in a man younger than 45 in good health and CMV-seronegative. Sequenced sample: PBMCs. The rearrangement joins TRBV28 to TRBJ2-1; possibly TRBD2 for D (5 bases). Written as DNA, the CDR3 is TGTGCCAGCAGTTTATCGGGATACAATGAGCAGTTCTTC. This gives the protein CASSLSGYNEQFF. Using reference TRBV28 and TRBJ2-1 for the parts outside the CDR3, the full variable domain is DVKVTQSSRYLVKRTGEKVFLECVQDMDHENMFWYRQDPGLGLRLIYFSYDVKMKEKGDIPEGYSVSREKKERFSLILESASTNQTSMYLCASSLSGYNEQFFGPGTRLTVL.